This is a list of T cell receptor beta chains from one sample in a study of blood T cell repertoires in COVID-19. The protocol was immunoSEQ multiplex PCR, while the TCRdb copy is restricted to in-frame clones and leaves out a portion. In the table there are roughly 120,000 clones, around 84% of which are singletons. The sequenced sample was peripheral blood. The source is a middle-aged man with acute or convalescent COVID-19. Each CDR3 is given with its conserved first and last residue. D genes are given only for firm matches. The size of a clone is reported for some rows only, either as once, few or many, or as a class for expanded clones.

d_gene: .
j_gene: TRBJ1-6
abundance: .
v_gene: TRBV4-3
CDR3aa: CASSQDPIAGSPLHF
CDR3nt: TGCGCCAGCAGCCAAGACCCTATCGCTGGTTCACCCCTCCACTTT

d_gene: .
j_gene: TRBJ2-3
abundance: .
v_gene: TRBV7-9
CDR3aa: CASSPDYYTDTQYF
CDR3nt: TGTGCCAGCAGTCCGGACTACTACACAGATACGCAGTATTTT

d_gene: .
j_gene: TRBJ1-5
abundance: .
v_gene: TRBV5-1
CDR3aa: CASSLGTNNQPQHF
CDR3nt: TGCGCCAGCAGCTTGGGGACAAACAATCAGCCCCAGCATTTT

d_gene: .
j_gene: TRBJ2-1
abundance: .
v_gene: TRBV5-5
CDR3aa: CASSLYNEQFF
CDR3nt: TGTGCCAGCAGCCTTTACAATGAGCAGTTCTTC

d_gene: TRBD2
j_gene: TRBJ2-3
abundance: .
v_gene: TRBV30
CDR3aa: CAWSTRLAGSTDTQYF
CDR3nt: TGTGCCTGGAGTACCCGACTAGCGGGGAGCACAGATACGCAGTATTTT

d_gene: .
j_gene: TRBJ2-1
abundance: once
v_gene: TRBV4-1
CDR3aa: CASSQDRTAGRRDNEQFF
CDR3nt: TGCGCCAGCAGCCAAGATCGGACGGCGGGGAGAAGAGACAATGAGCAGTTCTTC

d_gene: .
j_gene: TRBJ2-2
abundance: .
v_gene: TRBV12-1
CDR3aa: CASSSTRERGGVGGELFF
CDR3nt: TGTGCCAGCAGCTCCACACGGGAGCGGGGGGGTGTAGGCGGGGAGCTGTTTTTT

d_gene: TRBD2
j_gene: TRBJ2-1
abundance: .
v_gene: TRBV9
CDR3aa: CASSVQAGVSYNEQFF
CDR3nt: TGTGCCAGCAGCGTCCAGGCGGGGGTCTCCTACAATGAGCAGTTCTTC

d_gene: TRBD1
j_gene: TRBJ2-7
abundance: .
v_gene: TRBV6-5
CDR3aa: CASSSTWTGPVDEQYF
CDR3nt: TGTGCCAGCAGTTCTACTTGGACAGGGCCCGTGGACGAGCAGTACTTC

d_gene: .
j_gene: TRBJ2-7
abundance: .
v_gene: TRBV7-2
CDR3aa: CASSLELGASYEQYF
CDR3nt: TGTGCCAGCAGCTTAGAGCTTGGGGCTTCCTACGAGCAGTACTTC

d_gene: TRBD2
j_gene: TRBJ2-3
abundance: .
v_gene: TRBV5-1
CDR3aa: CASSLGAGDGTDTQYF
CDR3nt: TGCGCCAGCAGCCTCGGCGCGGGGGATGGCACAGATACGCAGTATTTT

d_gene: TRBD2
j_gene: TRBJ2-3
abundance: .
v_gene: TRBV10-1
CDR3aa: CASSESSGSTDTQYF
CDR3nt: TGCGCCAGCAGTGAGTCTAGCGGGAGCACAGATACGCAGTATTTT

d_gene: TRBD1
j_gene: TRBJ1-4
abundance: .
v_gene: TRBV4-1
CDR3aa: CASSQDRDSYEKLFF
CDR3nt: TGCGCCAGCAGCCAAGATAGGGACAGTTATGAAAAACTGTTTTTT

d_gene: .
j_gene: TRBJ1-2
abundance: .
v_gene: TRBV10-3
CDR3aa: CAISGADSDGYTF
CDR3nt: TGTGCCATCAGTGGGGCCGATTCAGATGGCTACACCTTC

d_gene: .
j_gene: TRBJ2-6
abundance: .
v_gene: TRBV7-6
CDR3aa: CASSLGRTAGANVLTF
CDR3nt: TGTGCCAGCAGCTTAGGGAGGACAGCTGGGGCCAACGTCCTGACTTTC

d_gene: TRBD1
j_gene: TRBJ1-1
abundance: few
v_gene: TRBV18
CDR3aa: CASSTRGLGNTEAFF
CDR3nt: TGTGCCAGCTCAACCAGGGGGCTTGGGAACACTGAAGCTTTCTTT

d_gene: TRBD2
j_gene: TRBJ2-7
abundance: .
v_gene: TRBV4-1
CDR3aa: CASSQGSRSERGSHEQYF
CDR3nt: TGCGCCAGCAGCCAAGGCAGTCGGTCGGAGCGGGGGTCCCACGAGCAGTACTTC

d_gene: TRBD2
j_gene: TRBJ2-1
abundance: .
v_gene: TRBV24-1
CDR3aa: CATSSISGGAGSYNEQFF
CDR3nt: TGTGCCACCAGTTCAATTAGCGGGGGGGCGGGCTCCTACAATGAGCAGTTCTTC

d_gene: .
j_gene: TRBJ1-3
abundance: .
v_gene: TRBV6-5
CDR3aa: CASSRSRQSGNTIYF
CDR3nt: TGTGCCAGCAGTCGTTCGAGACAGTCAGGAAACACCATATATTTT

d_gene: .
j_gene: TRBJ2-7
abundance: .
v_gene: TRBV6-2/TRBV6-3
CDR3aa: CASSSLATVREQYF
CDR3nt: TGTGCCAGCAGTTCGCTAGCGACTGTTCGGGAGCAGTACTTC

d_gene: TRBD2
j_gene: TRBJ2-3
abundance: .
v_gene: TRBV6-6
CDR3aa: CASSRGLAGGTDTQYF
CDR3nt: TGTGCCAGCAGCCGCGGACTAGCGGGGGGCACAGATACGCAGTATTTT

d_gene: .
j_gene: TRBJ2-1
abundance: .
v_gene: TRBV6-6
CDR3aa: CASSEGYNEQFF
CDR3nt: TGTGCCAGCAGTGAGGGATACAATGAGCAGTTCTTC

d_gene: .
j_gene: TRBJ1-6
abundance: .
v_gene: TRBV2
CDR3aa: CASPVPGNNSPLHF
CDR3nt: TGTGCCAGCCCAGTACCGGGGAATAATTCACCCCTCCACTTT

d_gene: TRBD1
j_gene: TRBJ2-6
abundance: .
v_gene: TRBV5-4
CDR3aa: CASSFMTGTGDSGANVLTF
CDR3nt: TGTGCCAGCAGCTTCATGACCGGGACAGGGGACTCTGGGGCCAACGTCCTGACTTTC

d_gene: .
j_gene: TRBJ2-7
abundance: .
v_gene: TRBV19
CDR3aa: CASSMAFPDRSSYEQYF
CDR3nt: TGTGCCAGTAGTATGGCGTTCCCCGACAGGAGCTCCTACGAGCAGTACTTC

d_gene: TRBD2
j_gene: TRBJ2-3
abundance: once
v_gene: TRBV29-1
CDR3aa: CSVGKRGRSGGGDTQYF
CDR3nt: TGCAGCGTTGGGAAGAGGGGAAGGAGCGGGGGCGGAGATACGCAGTATTTT

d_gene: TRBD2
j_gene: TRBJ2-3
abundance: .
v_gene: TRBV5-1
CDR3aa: CASSELAGLTSTDTQYF
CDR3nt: TGCGCCAGCAGTGAGCTAGCGGGGCTTACGAGCACAGATACGCAGTATTTT

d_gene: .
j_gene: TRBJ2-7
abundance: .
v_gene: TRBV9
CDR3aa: CASSGGGAYEQYF
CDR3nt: TGTGCCAGCAGCGGCGGTGGCGCCTACGAGCAGTACTTC

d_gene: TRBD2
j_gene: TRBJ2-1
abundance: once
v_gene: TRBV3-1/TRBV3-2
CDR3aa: CASSHGLAQFF
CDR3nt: TGTGCCAGCAGCCATGGACTAGCGCAGTTCTTC

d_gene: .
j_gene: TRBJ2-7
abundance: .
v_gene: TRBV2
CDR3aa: CASNVQGAVDEQYF
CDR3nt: TGTGCCAGCAACGTACAGGGTGCGGTTGACGAGCAGTACTTC

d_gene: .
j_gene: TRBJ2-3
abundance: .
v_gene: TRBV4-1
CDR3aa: CASSQAGGKTSTDTQYF
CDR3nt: TGCGCCAGCAGCCAGGCAGGGGGGAAGACTAGCACAGATACGCAGTATTTT

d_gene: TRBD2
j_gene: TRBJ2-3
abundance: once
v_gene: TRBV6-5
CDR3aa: CASSWGGTSTDTQYF
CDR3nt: TGTGCCAGCAGTTGGGGGGGAACTAGCACAGATACGCAGTATTTT

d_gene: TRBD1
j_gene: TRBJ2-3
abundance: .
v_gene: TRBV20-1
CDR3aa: CSASERGPTDTQYF
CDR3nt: TGCAGTGCTAGTGAGAGGGGGCCCACAGATACGCAGTATTTT

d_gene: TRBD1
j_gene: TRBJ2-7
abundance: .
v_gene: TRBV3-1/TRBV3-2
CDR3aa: CASSLGQGISYEQYF
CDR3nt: TGTGCCAGCAGCCTCGGACAGGGAATCTCCTACGAGCAGTACTTC

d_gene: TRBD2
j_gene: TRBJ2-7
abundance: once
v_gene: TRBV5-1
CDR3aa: CASRQTSGGAWWEQYF
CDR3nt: TGCGCCAGCCGACAAACTAGCGGGGGGGCCTGGTGGGAGCAGTACTTC

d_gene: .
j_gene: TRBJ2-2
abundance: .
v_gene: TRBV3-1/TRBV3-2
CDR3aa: CASGEAVSHGELFF
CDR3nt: TGTGCCAGTGGAGAAGCGGTTTCCCACGGGGAGCTGTTTTTT